These 32 T cell receptor beta chains were all obtained from the same sample, sequenced in a study of blood T cell repertoires in COVID-19. Sequencing was performed with immunoSEQ multiplex PCR; in TCRdb, only in-frame clones are kept and a portion is missing. The table lists around 290,000 clones, around nine tenths of them singletons. Material: PBMCs or T cells enriched from blood (not recorded which). The receptors here all came from a young woman who had recovered from COVID-19.

V gene TRBV11-3 combines with J gene TRBJ2-7, with D hard to call. This CDR3 region has 11 residues. Germline V gives CDR1 SGHNT, CDR2 YENEEA. V was cut by 5 bases and J by 7 bases, with 9 bases left in between. Here the CDR3 reads CASSHSDEQYF. DNA of the CDR3: TGTGCCAGCAGCCACTCTGATGAGCAGTACTTC.

In its sample, this clone was seen once. The chain carries TRBV9 and TRBJ2-1; TRBD2 matches 9 bases. The germline V gene encodes CDR1 SGDLS and CDR2 YYNGEE. V lost 0 bases, J lost 6 bases, and 16 bases stayed unmatched. The CDR3 is 19 amino acids. CDR3 nucleotide sequence: TGTGCCAGCAGCGTAGCGTTCTCGGAGGCGGGAGGGCTTCCCAATGAGCAGTTCTTC. This translates into CASSVAFSEAGGLPNEQFF.

The J gene is TRBJ1-1, the V gene TRBV18; 8 bases agree with TRBD1. Trimming removed 3 bases from V and 4 bases from J; junction bases left unmatched: 16. CDR3 size: 18 residues. CDR1 and CDR2 (germline): KGHSH, LQKENI. CDR3 DNA sequence: TGTGCCAGCTCACCTATGCGAAGTCAGGGGGCGATGGGCACTGAAGCTTTCTTT. The encoded protein is CASSPMRSQGAMGTEAFF.

This sequence joins TRBV9 and TRBJ2-7, with TRBD1 identical over 11 bases. CDR1 and CDR2 from the germline V gene are SGDLS and YYNGEE. The CDR3 runs 17 residues. The junction had 11 bases not matched to a gene; V was cut back by 4 bases and J by 2 bases. CDR3 DNA sequence: TGTGCCAGCAGCCCCCGGACAGGGGGCAGGTATCCCTACGAGCAGTACTTC. Translation gives CASSPRTGGRYPYEQYF.

The chain is built from TRBV7-9 and TRBJ2-4, with 12 bases matching TRBD1. This CDR3 comprises 14 residues. J lost 11 bases, V lost 5 bases, and 7 bases had no gene match. Per germline, CDR1 SEHNR and CDR2 FQNEAQ (reference sequence). As DNA, the CDR3 is TGTGCCAGCAGCCCTTGGGACAGGGGGCGCCTTCAGTACTTC. Residues: CASSPWDRGRLQYF. Filled out from reference TRBV7-9 and TRBJ2-4, the complete variable domain reads DTGVSQNPRHKITKRGQNVTFRCDPISEHNRLYWYRQTLGQGPEFLTYFQNEAQLEKSRLLSDRFSAERPKGSFSTLEIQRTEQGDSAMYLCASSPWDRGRLQYFGAGTRLSVL.

The chain uses TRBV28 and TRBJ2-1; tentative D call: TRBD1 (7 bases). The CDR3 contains 15 residues. Per germline, CDR1 MDHEN and CDR2 SYDVKM. V gave up 3 bases and J gave up 8 bases, with 17 bases separating them. This CDR3 is CASSFGGGASDEQFF. CDR3 DNA: TGTGCCAGCAGTTTTGGAGGGGGCGCCTCGGATGAGCAGTTCTTC.

The count of this clone is one. V is TRBV9 and J is TRBJ1-1; the match to TRBD1 covers 8 bases. The germline CDR1 and CDR2 sequences are SGDLS and YYNGEE. The CDR3 covers 15 residues. With 3 bases clipped from V and 0 bases from J, the junction kept 4 bases outside the gene matches. The CDR3 sequence: CASSAQTGVNTEAFF. Written as DNA, the CDR3 is TGTGCCAGCAGCGCCCAGACAGGGGTGAACACTGAAGCTTTCTTT.

The chain uses TRBV6-5 and TRBJ2-2; no definite D call. Trimming took 0 bases from V and 7 from J, leaving 12 bases between them. Germline CDR1 is MNHEY and CDR2 is SVGAGI. The CDR3 is made up of 15 amino acids. The CDR3 DNA is TGTGCCAGCAGTTACTCGAGCCTGAAGTTCGGGGAGCTGTTTTTT. Translating it yields CASSYSSLKFGELFF.

This chain joins TRBV28 and TRBJ1-5; 10 bases align to TRBD1. This CDR3 spans 18 amino acids. The V gene end was trimmed by 2 bases and the J gene end by 4 bases; junction bases not matched to a gene: 11. Per germline, CDR1 MDHEN and CDR2 SYDVKM. The CDR3 DNA follows: TGTGCCAGCAGTTTACCTCAGGAAGCGGGACAGGGGAATCAGCCCCAGCATTTT. It specifies CASSLPQEAGQGNQPQHF.

This clone was picked up a small number of times. The chain joins TRBV30 to TRBJ1-2; 7 bases line up with TRBD1. This CDR3 is built from 13 residues. Trimming at V came to 3 bases and at J to 8 bases, leaving 9 bases not matched to a gene. Germline V CDR1 and CDR2: GTSNPN, SVGIG (reference sequence). CDR3 residues: CAWSRQGALGYTF. CDR3 nucleotides: TGTGCCTGGAGCAGACAGGGAGCCCTAGGCTACACCTTC. Full variable domain (remainder filled in from reference TRBV30 and TRBJ1-2): SQTIHQWPATLVQPVGSPLSLECTVEGTSNPNLYWYRQAAGRGLQLLFYSVGIGQISSEVPQNLSASRPQDRQFILSSKKLLLSDSGFYLCAWSRQGALGYTFGSGTRLTVV.

This clone was picked up one time. CDR3 nucleotide sequence: TGTGCCAGCAGCCAACCGGGGGGGGAGACCCAGTACTTC. Translation gives CASSQPGGETQYF. The chain couples TRBV14 to TRBJ2-5, with 8 bases fitting TRBD2. V was clipped by 2 bases and J by 5 bases; unmatched bases: 1. The CDR3 has 13 residues. Germline V gene sequence: CDR1 SGHDN, CDR2 FVKESK.

The chain employs TRBV4-1 and TRBJ1-3; TRBD1 agrees at 9 bases. There are 16 residues in the CDR3. With 3 bases clipped from V and 4 bases from J, the junction kept 7 bases outside the gene matches. The V gene's germline CDR1 is MGHRA and CDR2 YSYEKL. In DNA form, the CDR3 reads TGCGCCAGCAGCCATAAACAGGGGGCGGGAGGAAACACCATATATTTT. Protein sequence: CASSHKQGAGGNTIYF.

V gene TRBV7-6 combines with J gene TRBJ2-1; 7 nucleotides match TRBD1. CDR3 length equals 18 residues. CDR1 is SGHVS, CDR2 FNYEAQ, per germline. Trimming took 0 bases from V and 3 from J; bases not matched to a gene: 11. The CDR3: CASSLAPRQGGGYNEQFF. The CDR3 nucleotides are TGTGCCAGCAGCTTAGCTCCCAGACAGGGTGGGGGCTACAATGAGCAGTTCTTC.

V usage is TRBV28 and J usage is TRBJ2-5, with a weak D call TRBD2 (5 bases). CDR3 size: 13 residues. The germline V and J ends were trimmed by 5 bases and 6 bases, with 13 bases remaining between them. Germline loops: CDR1 MDHEN, CDR2 SYDVKM. CDR3 in amino acids: CASSVEGSQTQYF. The DNA for the CDR3 is TGTGCCAGCAGTGTTGAGGGCTCTCAGACCCAGTACTTC.

This sequence joins TRBV3-1 (or the pseudogene TRBV3-2) and TRBJ2-7; 8 bases agree with TRBD1. CDR3 length: 16 residues. From germline, CDR1 is LGHDT and CDR2 YNNKEL (reference sequence). The junction had 5 bases not matched to a gene; V was cut back by 0 bases and J by 1 base. CDR3 nucleotide sequence: TGTGCCAGCAGCCAAGAAAACAGGGGGGCGTCCTACGAGCAGTACTTC. Encoded protein: CASSQENRGASYEQYF.

This chain joins TRBV6-1 and TRBJ1-2; TRBD1 matches at 8 bases. In germline, CDR1 is MNHNS, CDR2 SASEGT. The CDR3 loop spans 14 amino acids. J gave up 9 bases and V 5 bases, and 11 bases lay outside the gene matches. This chain's CDR3 is CASSYIGQGGSYTF. CDR3 in DNA: TGTGCCAGCAGTTATATAGGACAGGGCGGGAGCTACACCTTC.

In nucleotides, the CDR3 is TGTGCCAGCAGCTTCAGGGCAGGGGACAATCAGCCCCAGCATTTT. It encodes CASSFRAGDNQPQHF. This chain connects TRBV7-2 to TRBJ1-5; the D gene is possibly TRBD1 (6 bases). Germline values: CDR1 SGHTA, CDR2 FQGNSA. V dropped 3 bases and J dropped 3 bases, with 12 bases sitting between them. This CDR3 region has 15 residues.

This chain links TRBV9 with TRBJ2-7; TRBD2 agrees at 7 bases. Germline-derived CDR1 and CDR2 are SGDLS and YYNGEE. The junction had 7 bases not matched to a gene; V was cut back by 0 bases and J by 7 bases. This CDR3 is 14 amino acids long. The chain's CDR3 is CASSVVLGAGEQYF. For the CDR3, the DNA is TGTGCCAGCAGCGTAGTTTTGGGAGCGGGGGAGCAGTACTTC.

The V call is TRBV6-5, the J call TRBJ2-5; 8 bases map to TRBD2. J gave up 4 bases and V 2 bases, and 6 bases lay outside the gene matches. The CDR3 covers 15 residues. Germline CDR1 is MNHEY and CDR2 is SVGAGI. The CDR3 DNA follows: TGTGCCAGCAGTTACAGTAGCGGGGTGGGAGAGACCCAGTACTTC. Its translation: CASSYSSGVGETQYF.

V gene TRBV4-1 combines with J gene TRBJ1-5; no definite D call. Germline CDR1 is MGHRA and CDR2 is YSYEKL. This CDR3 has 15 amino acids. V was pared by 0 bases and J by 3 bases, with 9 bases between. CDR3 residues: CASSQDTATNQPQHF. For the CDR3, the DNA is TGCGCCAGCAGCCAAGATACAGCAACCAATCAGCCCCAGCATTTT.

This chain connects TRBV5-6 to TRBJ2-5; TRBD2 matches at 10 bases. Per the germline V gene, CDR1 is SGHDT and CDR2 is YYEEEE. V shed 4 bases and J 4 bases; nucleotides not matched to a gene: 4. This CDR3 has 14 amino acids. The CDR3 reads CASSRGLAIETQYF. The DNA of the CDR3 is TGTGCCAGCAGCCGGGGACTAGCGATAGAGACCCAGTACTTC.

The chain carries TRBV5-6 and TRBJ2-5; 15 nucleotides align to TRBD2. Germline assignment: CDR1 SGHDT and CDR2 YYEEEE. The V and J ends lost 3 bases and 5 bases, in that order; junction bases with no gene match: 14. The CDR3 has 19 amino acids. The CDR3 protein is CASSSSGTSGGTWVETQYF. The CDR3 DNA reads TGTGCCAGCAGCTCCTCCGGGACTAGCGGGGGGACCTGGGTGGAGACCCAGTACTTC.

The V gene is TRBV5-1, the J gene TRBJ2-1; tentatively, D is TRBD1 (5 bases). The CDR3 totals 12 residues. CDR1 and CDR2 from the germline V gene are SGHRS and YFSETQ. V was pared by 9 bases and J by 7 bases, with 14 bases between. The CDR3 loop reads CANARAKNEQFF. CDR3 DNA: TGCGCCAACGCCAGGGCGAAGAATGAGCAGTTCTTC.

The sample holds a few counts of this clone. The chain combines TRBV2 with TRBJ2-5, with D perhaps TRBD2 (6 bases). The V and J ends lost 4 bases and 5 bases respectively, with 14 bases between them. Germline CDR1 SNHLY, CDR2 FYNNEI. This CDR3 region has 14 residues. DNA of the CDR3: TGTGCCAGCAGTGCCCTAACTAGCAGGGAGACCCAGTACTTC. It codes for CASSALTSRETQYF.

This chain links TRBV18 with TRBJ2-2; the D is unclear. This CDR3 comprises 13 residues. Per germline, CDR1 KGHSH and CDR2 LQKENI. Trimming removed 1 base at V and 4 bases at J, with 4 bases between. DNA for the CDR3: TGTGCCAGCTCACCACAGAGCACCGGGGAGCTGTTTTTT. Protein product: CASSPQSTGELFF.

J is TRBJ1-1 and V is TRBV5-1; TRBD1 matches 7 bases. V lost 3 bases to trimming and J lost 10 bases; unmatched junction nucleotides: 12. The germline V gene has CDR1 SGHRS and CDR2 YFSETQ. The CDR3 is made up of 14 amino acids. The CDR3 region has the DNA TGCGCCAGCAGCTCGGTGTTAGGGGGCTTGGGAGCTTTCTTT. It codes for CASSSVLGGLGAFF. The full variable domain, completed using reference TRBV5-1 and TRBJ1-1, is KAGVTQTPRYLIKTRGQQVTLSCSPISGHRSVSWYQQTPGQGLQFLFEYFSETQRNKGNFPGRFSGRQFSNSRSEMNVSTLELGDSALYLCASSSVLGGLGAFFGQGTRLTVV.

The J gene is TRBJ1-2, the V gene TRBV27, with 7 bases matching TRBD1. The V gene's germline CDR1 is MNHEY and CDR2 SMNVEV (reference sequence). This CDR3 comprises 15 residues. V dropped 0 bases and J dropped 4; count of bases not matched to a gene: 5. CDR3: CASSLSGTVGYGYTF. The DNA for the CDR3 is TGTGCCAGCAGTTTATCCGGGACAGTAGGCTATGGCTACACCTTC.

The gene calls are TRBV7-2 and TRBJ2-3; 7 bases match TRBD2. Germline V gene lookup returns CDR1 SGHTA and CDR2 FQGNSA. Germline trimming cut 8 bases from V and 4 bases from J; bases unmatched to any gene: 6. CDR3 length equals 13 residues. For the CDR3, the DNA is TGTGCCAGCGCGACTAGCCCCGCAGATACGCAGTATTTT. Protein sequence: CASATSPADTQYF.

The chain couples TRBV18 to TRBJ2-2, with no clear D. The length of the CDR3 is 13 residues. V was trimmed by 1 base and J by 3 bases, leaving 3 bases between them. From germline, CDR1 is KGHSH and CDR2 LQKENI. The CDR3 DNA is TGTGCCAGCTCACCACGCGACACCGGGGAGCTGTTTTTT. Translated: CASSPRDTGELFF.

The V gene is TRBV10-3, the J gene TRBJ1-5; D might be TRBD1 (5 bases). The length of the CDR3 is 13 residues. Trimming took 4 bases from V and 4 from J, leaving 8 bases between them. The germline CDR1 and CDR2 sequences are ENHRY and SYGVKD. CDR3 amino acids: CAISGGPNQPQHF. As DNA, the CDR3 is TGTGCCATCAGTGGGGGCCCAAATCAGCCCCAGCATTTT.

With respect to this clone: Mismatch with germline at one junction end may stem from a read error. The CDR3 loop is CASTQGTRTQYF. Written as DNA, the CDR3 is TGTGCCAGCACCCAAGGGACTAGAACGCAGTATTTT. The V gene is TRBV3-1 (or the pseudogene TRBV3-2), the J gene TRBJ2-3; 8 nucleotides agree with TRBD2. This CDR3 spans 12 amino acids. Germline V gene lookup returns CDR1 LGHDT and CDR2 YNNKEL (reference sequence).

The CDR3 nucleotides are TGCAGCGTTGTACGTGTGCTAGCGGGAGGGCTTAGCTCCTACAATGAGCAGTTCTTC. Its translation: CSVVRVLAGGLSSYNEQFF. The chain employs TRBV29-1 and TRBJ2-1, with 12 nucleotides matching TRBD2. The length of the CDR3 is 19 residues. The ends lost 4 bases at V and 0 bases at J; junction bases unmatched: 13. Germline CDR1 is SQVTM and CDR2 is ANQGSEA.